The T cell receptor beta chain under discussion was sequenced for a study of CD8+ T cells in alopecia areata. Noted treatment: oral pan-JAK inhibitor, 5-10 mg twice daily. This clone appeared a few times. Trimming removed 5 bases at V and 7 bases at J, with 12 bases between. The germline gives CDR1 SGHVS, CDR2 FQNEAQ. The CDR3 runs to 13 residues. Extraction of RNA preceded its reverse transcription into cDNA, which served as the sequencing template. Measured with immunoSEQ multiplex PCR; TCRdb has only the in-frame clones, and not every one. This sample has 190,000 or so clones, with about three fifths found just once.

The V call is TRBV7-8, the J call TRBJ2-4, with D perhaps matching TRBD1 (6 bases). The sequences come from CD4+ T cells sorted from blood, collected at week 24, from a patient treated with tofacitinib. This clonotype was sampled from a human donor with alopecia areata. The CDR3 region has the DNA TGTGCCAGCAGCCACTGGACAGTTAACATTCAGTACTTC. Its translation is CASSHWTVNIQYF.